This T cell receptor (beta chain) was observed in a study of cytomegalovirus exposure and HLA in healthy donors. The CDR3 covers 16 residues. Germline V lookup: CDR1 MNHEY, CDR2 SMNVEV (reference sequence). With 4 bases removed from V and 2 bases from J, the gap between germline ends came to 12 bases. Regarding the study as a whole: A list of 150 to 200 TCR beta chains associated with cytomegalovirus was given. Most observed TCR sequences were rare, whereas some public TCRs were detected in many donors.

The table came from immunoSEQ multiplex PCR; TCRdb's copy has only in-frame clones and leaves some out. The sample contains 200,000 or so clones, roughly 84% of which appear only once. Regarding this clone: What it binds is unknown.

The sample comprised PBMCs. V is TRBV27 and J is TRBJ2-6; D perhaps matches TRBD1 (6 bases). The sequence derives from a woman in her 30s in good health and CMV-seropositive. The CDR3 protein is CASSSQQGAGANVLTF. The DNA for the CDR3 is TGTGCCAGCAGTTCACAACAGGGTGCTGGGGCCAACGTCCTGACTTTC.